The rows below give T cell receptor beta chains drawn from one sample of a study of memory CD4+ T cells and cytomegalovirus serostatus. TCRdb's copy holds only in-frame clones and misses some; the assay was immunoSEQ multiplex PCR. Found here are tens of thousands of clones, roughly 77% of them singletons; the top ten hold about 0.79%. The sequenced material came from memory CD4+ T cells from blood. Receptor source: an adult in good health and CMV-seronegative. The CDR3 runs from the conserved cysteine through the conserved F or W. The D gene is left open where the match is weak. The listing skips clone size in some rows; elsewhere it reads once, few, many or a size class.

J gene: TRBJ1-1; clone size: -; D gene: -; V gene: TRBV7-8; CDR3 protein: CASSLNIMGLNAEAFF; CDR3 DNA: TGTGCCAGCAGCTTAAATATTATGGGATTAAACGCTGAAGCTTTCTTT
J gene: TRBJ1-1; clone size: -; D gene: -; V gene: TRBV7-9; CDR3 protein: CASSLGAGTEAFF; CDR3 DNA: TGTGCCAGCAGCTTAGGGGCGGGCACTGAAGCTTTCTTT
J gene: TRBJ1-5; clone size: -; D gene: -; V gene: TRBV2; CDR3 protein: CASRRGREGNQPQHF; CDR3 DNA: TGTGCCAGCCGTCGGGGGAGGGAAGGCAATCAGCCCCAGCATTTT
J gene: TRBJ2-4; clone size: -; D gene: TRBD1; V gene: TRBV5-6; CDR3 protein: CASSLGPGGEDIQYF; CDR3 DNA: TGTGCCAGCAGCTTGGGTCCAGGGGGCGAGGACATTCAGTACTTC
J gene: TRBJ2-2; clone size: few; D gene: TRBD1; V gene: TRBV10-3; CDR3 protein: CAIGTANTGELFF; CDR3 DNA: TGTGCCATCGGGACAGCGAACACCGGGGAGCTGTTTTTT
J gene: TRBJ1-1; clone size: few; D gene: -; V gene: TRBV28; CDR3 protein: CASSVNTEAFF; CDR3 DNA: TGTGCCAGCAGTGTGAACACTGAAGCTTTCTTT
J gene: TRBJ1-3; clone size: -; D gene: -; V gene: TRBV11-2; CDR3 protein: CASSYSPGRARSGNTIYF; CDR3 DNA: TGTGCCAGCAGCTACTCCCCGGGGAGGGCTCGGTCTGGAAACACCATATATTTT
J gene: TRBJ1-4; clone size: -; D gene: TRBD1; V gene: TRBV6-6; CDR3 protein: CASSYGDREGEKLFF; CDR3 DNA: TGTGCCAGCAGTTACGGAGACAGGGAAGGTGAAAAACTGTTTTTT
J gene: TRBJ2-7; clone size: -; D gene: -; V gene: TRBV7-2; CDR3 protein: CASSSQGGEQYF; CDR3 DNA: TGTGCCAGCAGCTCCCAGGGGGGCGAGCAGTACTTC
J gene: TRBJ1-4; clone size: -; D gene: -; V gene: TRBV18; CDR3 protein: CASSPGRQLNEKLFF; CDR3 DNA: TGTGCCAGCTCACCTGGCCGGCAGCTTAATGAAAAACTGTTTTTT
J gene: TRBJ2-3; clone size: -; D gene: -; V gene: TRBV7-9; CDR3 protein: CASRLGLGITDTQYF; CDR3 DNA: TGTGCCAGCAGGTTGGGACTCGGTATCACAGATACGCAGTATTTT
J gene: TRBJ2-2; clone size: -; D gene: -; V gene: TRBV30; CDR3 protein: CAWSVQTGELFF; CDR3 DNA: TGTGCCTGGAGTGTACAAACCGGGGAGCTGTTTTTT